A selection of T cell receptor beta chains follows, all from one sample in a study of shared clonotypes between healthy human individuals. Data came from immunoSEQ multiplex PCR; TCRdb stores just in-frame clones and leaves some out. Of 550,000 to 650,000 clones listed, 95% to 97% were seen once; the top ten hold approximately 0.1%. Sequences were obtained from naive CD8+ T cells sorted from blood. The origin of the receptors is a woman aged 30 to 39 in good health. Both conserved end residues are part of each CDR3. The D gene is left open where the match is weak. The size entry is marked missing in some rows and otherwise reads once, few, many or a size class.

d_call	v_call	j_call	clone_size	cdr3_aa	cdr3_nt
NA	TRBV13	TRBJ2-1	NA	CASSPILRPVNEQFF	TGTGCCAGCAGCCCCATACTACGCCCGGTAAATGAGCAGTTCTTC
NA	TRBV7-8	TRBJ1-1	once	CASSLGLIGSTNTEAFF	TGTGCCAGCAGCTTAGGACTCATCGGAAGTACGAACACTGAAGCTTTCTTT
TRBD2	TRBV7-6	TRBJ2-1	NA	CASSLGLAGGGYNEQFF	TGTGCCAGCAGCTTAGGCCTAGCGGGAGGTGGCTACAATGAGCAGTTCTTC
NA	TRBV9	TRBJ2-2	NA	CASSAEEVVGFTGELFF	TGTGCCAGCAGCGCGGAGGAGGTTGTGGGTTTCACCGGGGAGCTGTTTTTT
TRBD2	TRBV6-5	TRBJ2-7	NA	CATLAGLNSEQYF	TGTGCGACCTTAGCGGGACTGAATAGCGAGCAGTACTTC
TRBD2	TRBV28	TRBJ2-3	NA	CASSLAGWTDTQYF	TGTGCCAGCAGTCTAGCGGGATGGACAGATACGCAGTATTTT
NA	TRBV4-2	TRBJ2-7	NA	CASSRNLEGVSYEQYF	TGTGCCAGCAGCCGAAACCTCGAGGGAGTCTCCTACGAGCAGTACTTC
NA	TRBV7-8	TRBJ2-7	NA	CASSHGRTTYEQYF	TGTGCCAGCTCGCATGGGCGGACTACCTACGAGCAGTACTTC
NA	TRBV9	TRBJ2-1	NA	CASSVVSPVSYNEQFF	TGTGCCAGCAGCGTAGTAAGCCCGGTCTCCTACAATGAGCAGTTCTTC
TRBD2	TRBV9	TRBJ2-1	NA	CASAREREDGNEQFF	TGTGCCAGCGCTCGGGAGCGGGAGGACGGAAATGAGCAGTTCTTC
TRBD1	TRBV27	TRBJ2-7	NA	CASSMSDRGYEQYF	TGTGCCAGCAGTATGTCGGACAGGGGTTACGAGCAGTACTTC
NA	TRBV13	TRBJ2-1	NA	CASSYSVSEQFF	TGTGCCAGCAGCTATAGCGTGAGTGAGCAGTTCTTC